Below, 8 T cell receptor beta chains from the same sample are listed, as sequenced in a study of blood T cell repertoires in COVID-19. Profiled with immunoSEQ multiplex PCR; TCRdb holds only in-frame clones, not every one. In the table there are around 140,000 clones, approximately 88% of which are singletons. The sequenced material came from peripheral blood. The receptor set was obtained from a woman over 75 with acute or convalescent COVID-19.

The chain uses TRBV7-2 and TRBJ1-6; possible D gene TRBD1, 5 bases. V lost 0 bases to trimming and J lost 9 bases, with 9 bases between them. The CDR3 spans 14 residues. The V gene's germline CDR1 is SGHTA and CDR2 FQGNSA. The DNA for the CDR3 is TGTGCCAGCAGCTTAGCGGCGGGGGTTTCACCCCTCCACTTT. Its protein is CASSLAAGVSPLHF.

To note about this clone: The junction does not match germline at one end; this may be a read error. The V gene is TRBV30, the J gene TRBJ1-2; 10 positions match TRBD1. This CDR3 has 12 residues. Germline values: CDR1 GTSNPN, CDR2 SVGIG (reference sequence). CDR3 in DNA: TGTGCCTGGAGTCAAGGAGACAGGGGGCTCTCCTTC. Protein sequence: CAWSQGDRGLSF.

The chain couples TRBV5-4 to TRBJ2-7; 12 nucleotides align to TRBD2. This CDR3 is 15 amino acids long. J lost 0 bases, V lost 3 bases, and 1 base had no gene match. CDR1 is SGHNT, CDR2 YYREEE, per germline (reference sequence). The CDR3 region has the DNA TGTGCCAGCAGCTCTAGCGGGAGGGACTCCTACGAGCAGTACTTC. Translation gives CASSSSGRDSYEQYF.

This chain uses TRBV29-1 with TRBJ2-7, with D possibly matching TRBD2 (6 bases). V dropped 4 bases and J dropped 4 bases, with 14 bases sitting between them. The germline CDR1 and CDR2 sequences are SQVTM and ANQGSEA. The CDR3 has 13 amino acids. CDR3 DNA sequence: TGCAGCGTTGGGTTCCCGGGAGCTTACGAGCAGTACTTC. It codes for CSVGFPGAYEQYF.

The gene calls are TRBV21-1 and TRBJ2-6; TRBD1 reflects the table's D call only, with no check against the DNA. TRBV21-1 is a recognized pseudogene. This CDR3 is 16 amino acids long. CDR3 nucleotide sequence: TGTGCCAGCAGCAAAATCTCAGGGGTTGGGGCCAACGTCCTGACTTTC. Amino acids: CASSKISGVGANVLTF.

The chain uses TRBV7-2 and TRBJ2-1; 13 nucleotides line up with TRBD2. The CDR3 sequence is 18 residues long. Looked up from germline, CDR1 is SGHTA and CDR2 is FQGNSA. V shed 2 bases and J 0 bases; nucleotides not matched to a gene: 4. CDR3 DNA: TGTGCCAGCAGCTTATACGGGACTAGCGGGAACTCCTACAATGAGCAGTTCTTC. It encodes CASSLYGTSGNSYNEQFF.

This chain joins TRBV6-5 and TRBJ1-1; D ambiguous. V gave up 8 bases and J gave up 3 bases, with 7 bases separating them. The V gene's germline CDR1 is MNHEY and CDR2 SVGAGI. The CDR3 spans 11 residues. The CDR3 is CASGSYTEAFF. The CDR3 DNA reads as TGTGCCAGCGGTAGTTACACTGAAGCTTTCTTT.

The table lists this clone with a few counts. CDR3 protein: CASSQGDRVNIQYF. DNA of the CDR3: TGCGCCAGCAGCCAAGGTGACAGGGTGAACATTCAGTACTTC. The rearrangement joins TRBV4-3 to TRBJ2-4; 7 bases map to TRBD1. The V segment lost 1 base and the J segment 7 bases; nucleotides outside the gene matches: 4. The CDR3 sequence is 14 residues long. CDR1 is LGHNA, CDR2 YSLEER, per germline.